The subject of this entry is one TCR beta chain. The data are from a study of T-cell memory formation after mild COVID-19. One entry per CDR3 protein, called by TCRdb with MiXCR from the 5' RACE reads. The data contain 280,000 or so distinct CDR3 sequences, 8.2% of them singletons. This CDR3 is built from 13 residues. Looked up from germline, CDR1 is SGHRS and CDR2 is YFSETQ. V shed 7 bases and J shed 4 bases, with 13 bases lying between them. The chain uses TRBV5-1 and TRBJ2-3; D tentatively reads TRBD1 or TRBD2 (6 bases each). The clonotype was recovered from a young man who had mild COVID-19 (a few samples of this study predate the infection). Cell type and time point are not known. Sequencing input: PBMCs or a T cell subset sorted from them (not recorded which). CDR3 DNA: TGCGCCAGCGGCGTGAGGGGGGCAGATACGCAGTATTTT. It codes for CASGVRGADTQYF.